This section outlines one T cell receptor (beta chain) sequence together with its context. The sample originates from a study of blood T cell repertoires in COVID-19. Across the study: Material from acute and convalescent COVID-19 was sourced from the United States, Italy and Spain. Sources were T cells, B-cell-depleted T cells, or PBMCs; the material itself was cDNA or gDNA.

CDR1 is SGDLS and CDR2 is YYNGEE in the germline V gene. The V and J ends lost 4 bases and 5 bases, in that order; junction bases with no gene match: 5. This CDR3 spans 13 amino acids. Original analysis: Scientists estimated how many nucleated cells there were by amplifying reference gene primers. Assay: immunoSEQ multiplex PCR; the TCRdb copy retains only in-frame clones and omits some. V, J and clone size were drawn from that table, and D and trimming were deduced from the DNA. The data contain roughly 130,000 clones, roughly 84% of them singletons. J is TRBJ1-1 and V is TRBV9; 7 bases are a match to TRBD1. The TCR was taken from a woman under 40 who had recovered from COVID-19. The sequenced sample was peripheral blood. The CDR3 spells CASSRDRETEAFF. The CDR3 coding sequence is TGTGCCAGCAGCCGTGACAGGGAAACTGAAGCTTTCTTT.